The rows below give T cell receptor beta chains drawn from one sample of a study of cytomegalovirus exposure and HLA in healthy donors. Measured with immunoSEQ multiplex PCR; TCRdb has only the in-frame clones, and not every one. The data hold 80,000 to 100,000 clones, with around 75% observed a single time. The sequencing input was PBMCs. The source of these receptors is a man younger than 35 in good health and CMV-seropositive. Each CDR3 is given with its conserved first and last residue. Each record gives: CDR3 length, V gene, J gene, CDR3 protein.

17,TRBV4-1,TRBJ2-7,CASSQARRDSPTYEQYF
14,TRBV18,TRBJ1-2,CASSVEGGSYGYTF
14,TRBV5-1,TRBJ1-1,CASSYDRGNTEAFF
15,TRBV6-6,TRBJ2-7,CASSYEAGGYYEQYF
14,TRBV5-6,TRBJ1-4,CASSFEGANEKLFF
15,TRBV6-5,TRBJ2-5,CASSYATGVGETQYF
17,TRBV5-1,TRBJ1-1,CASSPLTGGSRYSEAFF
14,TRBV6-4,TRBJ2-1,CASSEGQGGNEQFF
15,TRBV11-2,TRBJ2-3,CASSLERDRRDTQYF
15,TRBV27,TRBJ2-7,CASSYKRGSTYEQYF
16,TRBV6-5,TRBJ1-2,CASSYGDRLDLYGYTF
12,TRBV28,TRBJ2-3,CASSDYTDTQYF
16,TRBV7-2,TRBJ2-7,CASSLGVERATYEQYF
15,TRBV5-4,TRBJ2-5,CASSQTSDLLETQYF
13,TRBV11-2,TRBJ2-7,CASSLGEGYEQYF
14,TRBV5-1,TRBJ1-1,CASSTMAVNTEAFF
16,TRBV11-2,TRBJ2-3,CASSLIAAGGADTQYF
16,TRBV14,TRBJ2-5,CASSHLGGAGMKTQYF
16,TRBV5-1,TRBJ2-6,CASSPRGGSGANVLTF
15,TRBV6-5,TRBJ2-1,CASSVTGTPYNEQFF
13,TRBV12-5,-,CASGFADAYEQYF
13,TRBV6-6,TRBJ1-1,CASSYPRVTEAFF
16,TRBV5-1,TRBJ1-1,CASSLGYVDRAGEAFF
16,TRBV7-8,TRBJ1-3,CASSFGEGGSGNTIYF
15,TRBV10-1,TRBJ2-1,CASSVDREVWNEQFF